This TCR beta chain was sequenced for a study of blood T cell repertoires in COVID-19. CDR1 is SGHTA and CDR2 is FQGNSA in the germline V gene. The V and J ends lost 6 bases and 3 bases, in that order; junction bases with no gene match: 9. This CDR3 spans 15 amino acids. Produced via immunoSEQ multiplex PCR; TCRdb's table is partial and in-frame only. The profile shows hundreds of thousands of clones, 80% to 90% of them singletons. The sample consisted of PBMCs or T cells enriched from blood (not recorded which). This chain uses TRBV7-2 with TRBJ1-2, with 8 positions matching TRBD1. This TCR was recovered from a man younger than 35 who had recovered from COVID-19. The CDR3: CASSSGTGAYYGYTF. The CDR3 DNA sequence: TGTGCCAGCAGTTCCGGGACAGGTGCTTACTATGGCTACACCTTC.